The text below deals with one T cell receptor (beta chain). The record originates from a study of CD8 T cells in Susac syndrome. The T cells that were sequenced for TCR beta were CD8+ and CD4+ cells from blood. FACS enriched CD8+ TEMRA cells, while bulk CD8+ and CD4+ were negatively isolated. RNA amounts of about 0.5 to 1 ug underwent reverse transcription with random hexamers. Multiplex PCR with immunoSEQ amplified the TCR beta CDR3 across 54 Vbeta and 13 Jbeta. TCRdb re-analysed the immunoSEQ multiplex PCR reads in MiXCR, keeping a single row per CDR3 protein. The sample consists of some 300,000 distinct CDR3 sequences, around 85% of them appearing once. This receptor was obtained from a human donor with multiple sclerosis. Sequencing input: CD8+ T cells from PBMCs.

The CDR3 region has the DNA TGCAGCGTTGACGGTCTGCGGGGACCCTACGAGCAGTACTTC. This gives the protein CSVDGLRGPYEQYF. V gene TRBV29-1 combines with J gene TRBJ2-7; D may be TRBD2 (6 bases). Germline-derived CDR1 and CDR2 are SQVTM and ANQGSEA. This CDR3 has 14 residues. V was pared by 3 bases and J by 2 bases, with 14 bases between.